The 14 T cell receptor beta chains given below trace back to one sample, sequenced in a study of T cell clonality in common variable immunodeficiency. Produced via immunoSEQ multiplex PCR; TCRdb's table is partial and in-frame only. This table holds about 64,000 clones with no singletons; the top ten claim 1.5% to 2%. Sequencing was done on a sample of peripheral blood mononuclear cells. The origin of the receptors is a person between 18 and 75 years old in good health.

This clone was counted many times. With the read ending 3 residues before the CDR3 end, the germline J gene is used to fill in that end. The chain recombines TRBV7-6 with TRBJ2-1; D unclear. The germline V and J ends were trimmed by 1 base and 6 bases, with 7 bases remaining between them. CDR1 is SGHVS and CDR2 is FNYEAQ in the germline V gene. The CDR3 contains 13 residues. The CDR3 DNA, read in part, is TGTGCCAGCAGCTTAGGCCAGGTCAATGAG. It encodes CASSLGQVNE. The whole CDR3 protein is CASSLGQVNEQFF.

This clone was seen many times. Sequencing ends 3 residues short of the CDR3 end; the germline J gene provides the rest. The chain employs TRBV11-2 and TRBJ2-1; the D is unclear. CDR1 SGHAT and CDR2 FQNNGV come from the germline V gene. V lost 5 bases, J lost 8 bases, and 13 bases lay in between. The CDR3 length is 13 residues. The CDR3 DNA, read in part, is TGTGCCAGCAGCCACCCGGTTGGTGATGAG. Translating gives CASSHPVGDE. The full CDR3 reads CASSHPVGDEQFF.

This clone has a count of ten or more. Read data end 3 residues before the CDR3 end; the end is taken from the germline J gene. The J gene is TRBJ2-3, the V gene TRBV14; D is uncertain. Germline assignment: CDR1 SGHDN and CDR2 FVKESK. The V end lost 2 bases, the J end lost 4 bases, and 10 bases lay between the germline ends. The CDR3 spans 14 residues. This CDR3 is CASSQIAGSDTQYF. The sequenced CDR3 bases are TGTGCCAGCAGCCAAATAGCCGGTTCAGATACG.

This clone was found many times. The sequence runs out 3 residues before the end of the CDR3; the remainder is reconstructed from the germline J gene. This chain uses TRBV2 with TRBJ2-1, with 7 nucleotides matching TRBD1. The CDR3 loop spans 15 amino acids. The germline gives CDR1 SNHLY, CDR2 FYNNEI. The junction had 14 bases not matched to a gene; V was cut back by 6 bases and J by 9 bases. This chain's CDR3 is CASSESGTESAEQFF. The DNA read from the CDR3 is TGTGCCAGCAGCGAATCAGGGACAGAATCCGCTGAG.

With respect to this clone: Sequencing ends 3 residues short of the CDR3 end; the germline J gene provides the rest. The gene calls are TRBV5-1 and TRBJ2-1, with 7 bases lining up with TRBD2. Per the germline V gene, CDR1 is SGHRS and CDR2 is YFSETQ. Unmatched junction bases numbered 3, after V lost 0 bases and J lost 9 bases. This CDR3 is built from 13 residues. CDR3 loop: CASSLEQRGEQFF. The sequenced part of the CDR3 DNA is TGCGCCAGCAGCTTGGAACAGCGGGGTGAG. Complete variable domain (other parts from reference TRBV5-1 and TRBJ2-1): KAGVTQTPRYLIKTRGQQVTLSCSPISGHRSVSWYQQTPGQGLQFLFEYFSETQRNKGNFPGRFSGRQFSNSRSEMNVSTLELGDSALYLCASSLEQRGEQFFGPGTRLTVL.

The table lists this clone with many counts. CDR3 DNA, as far as it was read: TGTGCCAGCCGGGGAGAAATGAACACTGAA. Translation: CASRGEMNTE. The whole CDR3 sequence reads CASRGEMNTEAFF. The chain combines TRBV7-9 with TRBJ1-1; D not resolved. The read halts 3 residues ahead of the CDR3 end, with the missing end drawn from the germline J gene. From germline, CDR1 is SEHNR and CDR2 FQNEAQ (reference sequence). V was cut by 8 bases and J by 0 bases, with 10 bases left in between. The CDR3 sequence is 13 residues long.

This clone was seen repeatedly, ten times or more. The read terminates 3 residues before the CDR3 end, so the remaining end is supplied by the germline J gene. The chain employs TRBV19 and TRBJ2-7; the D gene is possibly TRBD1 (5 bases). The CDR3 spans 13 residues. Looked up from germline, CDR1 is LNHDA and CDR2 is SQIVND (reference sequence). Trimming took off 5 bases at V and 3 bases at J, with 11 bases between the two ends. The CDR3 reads CASSAYGHYEQYF. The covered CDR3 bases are TGTGCCAGTAGTGCGTACGGACACTACGAG. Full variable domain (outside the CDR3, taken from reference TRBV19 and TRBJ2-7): DGGITQSPKYLFRKEGQNVTLSCEQNLNHDAMYWYRQDPGQGLRLIYYSQIVNDFQKGDIAEGYSVSREKKESFPLTVTSAQKNPTAFYLCASSAYGHYEQYFGPGTRLTVT.

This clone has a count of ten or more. The CDR3 loop reads CAWSVSLGQGSGELFF. Incomplete CDR3 DNA: TGTGCCTGGAGTGTTTCTTTAGGACAGGGGAGCGGGGAG. The chain couples TRBV30 to TRBJ2-2; 9 bases line up with TRBD1. The read stops 3 residues short of the end of the CDR3; the missing end is completed from the germline J gene. In germline, CDR1 is GTSNPN, CDR2 SVGIG (reference sequence). CDR3 length equals 16 residues. With 0 bases clipped from V and 7 bases from J, the junction kept 9 bases outside the gene matches.

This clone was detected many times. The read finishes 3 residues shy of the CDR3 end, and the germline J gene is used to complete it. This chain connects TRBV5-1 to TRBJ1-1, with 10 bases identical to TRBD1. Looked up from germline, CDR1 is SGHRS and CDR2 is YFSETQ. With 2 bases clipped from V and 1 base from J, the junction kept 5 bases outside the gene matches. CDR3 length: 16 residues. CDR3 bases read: TGCGCCAGCAGCTTAGGGGACAGGGGAACGAACACTGAA. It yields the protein CASSLGDRGTNTE. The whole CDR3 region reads CASSLGDRGTNTEAFF.

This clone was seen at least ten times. CDR3 residues: CASSFGSSSGNTIYF. The part of the CDR3 DNA that was read is TGTGCCAGTAGTTTCGGGTCGAGCTCTGGAAACACC. V and J are TRBV19 and TRBJ1-3, with D unclear. The CDR3 is cut off 3 residues early in the read; its end comes from the germline J gene. From germline, CDR1 is LNHDA and CDR2 SQIVND (reference sequence). V was clipped by 5 bases and J by 0 bases, with 11 bases between them. The CDR3 runs 15 residues.

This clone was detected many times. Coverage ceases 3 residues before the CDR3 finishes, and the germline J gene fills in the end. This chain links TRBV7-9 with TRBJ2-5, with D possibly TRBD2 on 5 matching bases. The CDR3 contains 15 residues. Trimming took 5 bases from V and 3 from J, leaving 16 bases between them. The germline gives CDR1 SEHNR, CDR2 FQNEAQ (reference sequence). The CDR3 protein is CASSPRLPSEETQYF. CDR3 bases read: TGTGCCAGCAGCCCAAGACTACCCTCTGAAGAGACC.

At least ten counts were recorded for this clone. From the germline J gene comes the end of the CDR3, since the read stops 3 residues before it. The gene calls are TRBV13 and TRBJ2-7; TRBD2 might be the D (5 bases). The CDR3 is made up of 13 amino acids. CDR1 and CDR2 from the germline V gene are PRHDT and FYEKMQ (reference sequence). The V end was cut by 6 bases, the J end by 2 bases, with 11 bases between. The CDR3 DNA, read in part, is TGTGCCAGCAGAGAGGGTCCTGCCTACGAG. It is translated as CASREGPAYE. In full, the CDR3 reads CASREGPAYEQYF.

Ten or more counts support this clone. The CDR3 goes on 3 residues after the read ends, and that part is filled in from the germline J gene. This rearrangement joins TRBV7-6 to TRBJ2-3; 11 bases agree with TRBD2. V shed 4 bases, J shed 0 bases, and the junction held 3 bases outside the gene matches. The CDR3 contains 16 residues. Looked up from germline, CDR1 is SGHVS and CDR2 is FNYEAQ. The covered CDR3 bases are TGTGCCAGCAGCTCCTTAGCGGGGGGGAGCACAGATACG. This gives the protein CASSSLAGGSTDT. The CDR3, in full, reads CASSSLAGGSTDTQYF.

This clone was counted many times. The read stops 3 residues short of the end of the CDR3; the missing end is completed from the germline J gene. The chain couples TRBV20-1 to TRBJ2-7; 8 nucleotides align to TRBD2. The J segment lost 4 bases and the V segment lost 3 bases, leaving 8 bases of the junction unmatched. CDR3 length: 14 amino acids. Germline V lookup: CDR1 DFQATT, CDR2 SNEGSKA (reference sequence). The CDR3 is CSASRDSGDYEQYF. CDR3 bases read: TGCAGTGCTAGTCGTGATAGCGGGGATTACGAG.